These T cell receptor beta chains were read from a single sample in a study of blood T cell repertoires in COVID-19. Method: immunoSEQ multiplex PCR; TCRdb's copy keeps in-frame clones and lacks some. Of 140,000 or so clones detected, 87% appear once; the ten largest clones hold 0.95%. The sample consisted of peripheral blood. The receptors shown here come from a woman aged 50 to 60 with acute or convalescent COVID-19. The CDR3 runs from the conserved cysteine through the conserved F or W. Fields, in order: D gene, J gene, clone size, V gene, CDR3 DNA, CDR3 protein. The D gene is left open where the match is weak. Size values are once, few and many counts, or a class for expanded clones, and some rows have none.

d_gene: NA; j_gene: TRBJ1-5; abundance: NA; v_gene: TRBV19; CDR3nt: TGTGCCAGTAGTCCGGGGACGGGAGGCAATCAGCCCCAGCATTTT; CDR3aa: CASSPGTGGNQPQHF
d_gene: NA; j_gene: TRBJ2-1; abundance: NA; v_gene: TRBV6-4; CDR3nt: TGTGCCAGCAGTGACTCGGGGAGGGGGAATGAGCAGTTCTTC; CDR3aa: CASSDSGRGNEQFF
d_gene: TRBD1; j_gene: TRBJ1-1; abundance: NA; v_gene: TRBV6-1; CDR3nt: TGTGCCAGCAGTGGGAGCGGGACAGGGCCCTTTTCCACTGAAGCTTTCTTT; CDR3aa: CASSGSGTGPFSTEAFF
d_gene: NA; j_gene: TRBJ2-1; abundance: NA; v_gene: TRBV10-1; CDR3nt: TGCGCCAGCCAGGACTACCGTAATGAGCAGTTCTTC; CDR3aa: CASQDYRNEQFF
d_gene: NA; j_gene: TRBJ1-2; abundance: NA; v_gene: TRBV5-1; CDR3nt: TGCGCCAGCAGCTCGGGAATAGACGCGGGCTATGGCTACACCTTC; CDR3aa: CASSSGIDAGYGYTF
d_gene: TRBD1; j_gene: TRBJ2-3; abundance: NA; v_gene: TRBV7-3; CDR3nt: TGTGCCAGCAGCTTCTACGGACAGGGAGGCACAGATACGCAGTATTTT; CDR3aa: CASSFYGQGGTDTQYF
d_gene: NA; j_gene: TRBJ1-2; abundance: NA; v_gene: TRBV4-1; CDR3nt: TGCGCCAGCAGCCACGGGAAGCGAGACTATGGCTACACCTTC; CDR3aa: CASSHGKRDYGYTF
d_gene: TRBD2; j_gene: TRBJ2-7; abundance: NA; v_gene: TRBV19; CDR3nt: TGTGCCAGTAGTAGGACTAGCTCCTACGAGCAGTACTTC; CDR3aa: CASSRTSSYEQYF
d_gene: TRBD1; j_gene: TRBJ1-5; abundance: NA; v_gene: TRBV27; CDR3nt: TGTGCCAGCAGCTCAGGGGGCTTCAATCAGCCCCAGCATTTT; CDR3aa: CASSSGGFNQPQHF
d_gene: TRBD1; j_gene: TRBJ2-7; abundance: NA; v_gene: TRBV10-3; CDR3nt: TGTGCCATCAGCCCGGGACAGCTCTACGAGCAGTACTTC; CDR3aa: CAISPGQLYEQYF
d_gene: TRBD2; j_gene: TRBJ2-2; abundance: NA; v_gene: TRBV5-1; CDR3nt: TGCGCCAGCAGCAGTAGACCTAGCGGGGGAAACACCGGGGAGCTGTTTTTT; CDR3aa: CASSSRPSGGNTGELFF
d_gene: TRBD2; j_gene: TRBJ2-7; abundance: NA; v_gene: TRBV14; CDR3nt: TGTGCCAGCAGCCAAGATATAGGCGGGAGCAGCTACGAGCAGTACTTC; CDR3aa: CASSQDIGGSSYEQYF
d_gene: NA; j_gene: TRBJ2-1; abundance: once; v_gene: TRBV29-1; CDR3nt: TGCAGCGTTGAAGAGCACAGGGATGAGCAGTTCTTC; CDR3aa: CSVEEHRDEQFF
d_gene: TRBD1; j_gene: TRBJ1-2; abundance: NA; v_gene: TRBV24-1; CDR3nt: TGTGCCACCAGGCCGGGACAGCGGACTGGAGGGAACGGCTACACCTTC; CDR3aa: CATRPGQRTGGNGYTF
d_gene: TRBD2; j_gene: TRBJ2-3; abundance: NA; v_gene: TRBV3-1/TRBV3-2; CDR3nt: TGTGCCAGCAGCTCCCCCCTAGCGGGGACCACAGATACGCAGTATTTT; CDR3aa: CASSSPLAGTTDTQYF
d_gene: TRBD1; j_gene: TRBJ2-7; abundance: NA; v_gene: TRBV6-1; CDR3nt: TGTGCCAGCAGTGAACCGGGACAGGGGCCTCCCTACGAGCAGTACTTC; CDR3aa: CASSEPGQGPPYEQYF
d_gene: NA; j_gene: TRBJ2-3; abundance: NA; v_gene: TRBV24-1; CDR3nt: TGTGCCACAGCCGCACTAGATCCCCCAGATACGCAGTATTTT; CDR3aa: CATAALDPPDTQYF
d_gene: NA; j_gene: TRBJ1-2; abundance: NA; v_gene: TRBV14; CDR3nt: TGTGCCAGCAGCCAAGGTTACAGCAATGGCTACACCTTC; CDR3aa: CASSQGYSNGYTF
d_gene: TRBD1; j_gene: TRBJ2-7; abundance: NA; v_gene: TRBV2; CDR3nt: TGTGCCAGCAGTGATTGGGACAGGGGCTCCTACGAGCAGTACTTC; CDR3aa: CASSDWDRGSYEQYF
d_gene: TRBD2; j_gene: TRBJ2-1; abundance: NA; v_gene: TRBV24-1; CDR3nt: TGTGCCACCAGTGATTTGGCCCGCGGGAGGTTCCACAATGAGCAGTTCTTC; CDR3aa: CATSDLARGRFHNEQFF
d_gene: NA; j_gene: TRBJ2-2; abundance: NA; v_gene: TRBV29-1; CDR3nt: TGCAGCGTTGGACAAAGTAGCACCGGGGAGCTGTTTTTT; CDR3aa: CSVGQSSTGELFF
d_gene: TRBD2; j_gene: TRBJ2-3; abundance: NA; v_gene: TRBV30; CDR3nt: TGTGCCTGGAGCCACGGACTAGCGCCAGATACGCAGTATTTT; CDR3aa: CAWSHGLAPDTQYF
d_gene: NA; j_gene: TRBJ2-2; abundance: NA; v_gene: TRBV29-1; CDR3nt: TGCAGCGTCAGGGCGAGCACCGGGGAGCTGTTTTTT; CDR3aa: CSVRASTGELFF
d_gene: NA; j_gene: TRBJ2-1; abundance: NA; v_gene: TRBV6-5; CDR3nt: TGTGCCAGCAGTTACTCGGCGACTAGGTCCTACAATGAGCAGTTCTTC; CDR3aa: CASSYSATRSYNEQFF
d_gene: TRBD1; j_gene: TRBJ1-2; abundance: NA; v_gene: TRBV28; CDR3nt: TGTGCCAGCAGTGGACAGGGGCGGGATACTAACTATGGCTACACCTTC; CDR3aa: CASSGQGRDTNYGYTF
d_gene: TRBD2; j_gene: TRBJ2-1; abundance: NA; v_gene: TRBV3-1/TRBV3-2; CDR3nt: TGTGCCAGCAGCCAACGGGACTACCCCAATGAGCAGTTCTTC; CDR3aa: CASSQRDYPNEQFF
d_gene: TRBD1; j_gene: TRBJ1-4; abundance: NA; v_gene: TRBV7-6; CDR3nt: TGTGCCAGCAGCTTAGTGCCAGGGGGTAGTGAAAAACTGTTTTTT; CDR3aa: CASSLVPGGSEKLFF
d_gene: NA; j_gene: TRBJ2-3; abundance: NA; v_gene: TRBV21-1; CDR3nt: TGTGCCAGCAGCAAAGACGGTTGGGTAGCGGGGAACACAGATACGCAGTATTTT; CDR3aa: CASSKDGWVAGNTDTQYF
d_gene: TRBD1; j_gene: TRBJ1-2; abundance: NA; v_gene: TRBV6-2/TRBV6-3; CDR3nt: TGTGCCAGCAGTCCCAGCCAGACAGGGGTAACTGGCTACACCTTC; CDR3aa: CASSPSQTGVTGYTF
d_gene: TRBD2; j_gene: TRBJ2-3; abundance: NA; v_gene: TRBV30; CDR3nt: TGTGCCTGCGCACCGGGACTAGCTACAGATACGCAGTATTTT; CDR3aa: CACAPGLATDTQYF
d_gene: NA; j_gene: TRBJ1-1; abundance: NA; v_gene: TRBV25-1; CDR3nt: TGTGCCAGCAGTAAGGACAGCCTGAACACTGAAGCTTTCTTT; CDR3aa: CASSKDSLNTEAFF
d_gene: NA; j_gene: TRBJ1-1; abundance: NA; v_gene: TRBV18; CDR3nt: TGTGCCAGCTCACCACAGGGGGCTGAAGCTTTCTTT; CDR3aa: CASSPQGAEAFF
d_gene: NA; j_gene: TRBJ1-5; abundance: NA; v_gene: TRBV6-5; CDR3nt: TGTGCCAGCAGTCCACGGGGGAGAGGGGATCAGCCCCAGCATTTT; CDR3aa: CASSPRGRGDQPQHF
d_gene: NA; j_gene: TRBJ2-1; abundance: NA; v_gene: TRBV6-4; CDR3nt: TGTGCCAGCAGTGACTCGTCCTATTCCTACAATGAGCAGTTCTTC; CDR3aa: CASSDSSYSYNEQFF
d_gene: TRBD1; j_gene: TRBJ2-1; abundance: NA; v_gene: TRBV27; CDR3nt: TGTGCCAGCTCCCCCCAGGGGGACTACAATGAGCAGTTCTTC; CDR3aa: CASSPQGDYNEQFF